This passage covers 7 T cell receptor beta chains from one sample sequenced in a study of vaccination and CD4 T cells after COVID-19. At the Johns Hopkins FTIC core, DNA taken from cultured CD4+ T cells was sequenced by way of the Oncomine TCR Beta short-read assay. Extraction of genomic DNA was performed on cultured CD4+ T cells. TCRdb called the PCR reads again in MiXCR, with one record for every CDR3 protein. The sample lists about 8,800 distinct CDR3 sequences; less than 35% were seen once. The treatment was: roughly 10-day PBMC culture with coronavirus spike peptide pools or control peptides (ViraFEST assay). Prior to the COVID-19 pandemic (2011-2018), the unexposed donor's CD4+ T cells were collected. The antigens of these receptors remain unknown. Material: CD4+ T cells from blood, cultured in vitro. These receptors were collected from a human donor in good health.

The chain carries TRBV6-1 and TRBJ2-7; no clear D gene. Germline V gene data show CDR1 as MNHNS and CDR2 as SASEGT. V was shortened by 5 bases and J by 2 bases, with 16 bases between the two germline ends. The CDR3 runs to 15 residues. The CDR3 nucleotides read TGTGCCAGCAGTCCCCGAGACTTCATACCCTACGAGCAGTACTTC. Translated, it gives CASSPRDFIPYEQYF.

This clonotype has more than one count but fewer than ten. The chain is built from TRBV7-8 and TRBJ2-5; D gene ambiguous. This CDR3 spans 15 amino acids. Germline CDR1 is SGHVS and CDR2 is FQNEAQ. The V gene lost 2 bases and the J gene lost 1 base, with 11 bases spanning the gap. The CDR3 nucleotides are TGTGCCAGCAGCTTAAATGGCAGGACCCAAGAGACCCAGTACTTC. The encoded protein is CASSLNGRTQETQYF.

The gene calls are TRBV6-2 or TRBV6-3 and TRBJ2-7, with D unclear. Germline V gene lookup returns CDR1 MNHEY and CDR2 SVGEGT. This CDR3 spans 13 amino acids. Trimming stripped 6 bases from V and 2 bases from J, with 11 bases between. The CDR3 region has the DNA TGTGCCAGCAGCCGCCCGGCCACCTACGAGCAGTACTTC. It specifies CASSRPATYEQYF.

This rearrangement joins TRBV7-9 to TRBJ1-2; D is unresolved. The germline gives CDR1 SEHNR, CDR2 FQNEAQ (reference sequence). The CDR3 length is 13 residues. The V gene lost 5 bases and the J gene lost 7 bases, with 14 bases spanning the gap. CDR3 DNA: TGTGCCAGCAGCACTCGAGAGGGCCTTGGCTACACCTTC. Its protein is CASSTREGLGYTF.

The V gene is TRBV28, the J gene TRBJ2-7; 8 bases are a match to TRBD1. Per the germline V gene, CDR1 is MDHEN and CDR2 is SYDVKM. Trimming at V came to 5 bases and at J to 3 bases, leaving 9 bases not matched to a gene. This CDR3 comprises 15 residues. As DNA, the CDR3 is TGTGCCAGCAGTGAACGGACAGGGCGTAACTACGAGCAGTACTTC. This sequence encodes CASSERTGRNYEQYF.

This clonotype was found a few times. This sequence joins TRBV6-1 and TRBJ1-2; 9 bases align to TRBD1. The germline V gene encodes CDR1 MNHNS and CDR2 SASEGT. The CDR3 is 15 amino acids. V lost 8 bases, J lost 4 bases, and 11 bases stayed unmatched. The CDR3 coding sequence is TGTGCCAGCTTTATTGGAGGACAGGGGAGCTATGGCTACACCTTC. Amino acids: CASFIGGQGSYGYTF.

The V and J genes are TRBV28 and TRBJ1-2; D perhaps matches TRBD1 (5 bases). Deletions cut 6 bases from V and 8 bases from J, with 22 bases between. The CDR3 covers 15 residues. From germline, CDR1 is MDHEN and CDR2 SYDVKM. Here the CDR3 DNA reads TGTGCCAGCAGGTTAGACTACAGGTTGAACGGGGGCTACACCTTC. Residues: CASRLDYRLNGGYTF.